These T cell receptor beta chains were read from a single sample in a study of shared clonotypes between healthy human individuals. The protocol was immunoSEQ multiplex PCR, while the TCRdb copy is restricted to in-frame clones and leaves out a portion. The sample holds under 600,000 clones, 90% to 97% seen once. The sample comprised naive CD4+ T cells sorted from blood. Receptor source: a woman in her 30s in good health. CDR3s include the opening cysteine and the closing phenylalanine or tryptophan. Fields, in order: V gene, D gene, clone size, J gene, CDR3 protein, CDR3 DNA. D genes are given only for firm matches. The size field is filled for only some rows; it gives once, few, many or a size class.

TRBV28	-	-	TRBJ1-2	CASSLRTAPRGYTF	TGTGCCAGCAGCCTAAGGACTGCTCCTCGGGGCTACACCTTC
TRBV19	-	-	TRBJ1-3	CASSPARPLEAGNTIYF	TGTGCCAGTAGTCCGGCTCGACCTCTTGAAGCTGGAAACACCATATATTTT
TRBV11-2	-	-	TRBJ1-5	CASSLTDSNQPQHF	TGTGCCAGCAGCTTGACGGATAGCAATCAGCCCCAGCATTTT
TRBV6-6	TRBD1	-	TRBJ2-7	CASSYYRTGADEQYF	TGTGCCAGCAGTTACTACCGGACAGGGGCGGACGAGCAGTACTTC
TRBV28	-	-	TRBJ2-5	CASSNYELRQETQYF	TGTGCCAGCAGCAATTATGAACTCCGCCAAGAGACCCAGTACTTC
TRBV10-1	-	-	TRBJ1-1	CARGPRGGLNTEAFF	TGCGCCAGAGGGCCTAGGGGCGGTCTGAACACTGAAGCTTTCTTT
TRBV30	TRBD2	-	TRBJ2-3	CAASGTSGRWGTDTQYF	TGTGCCGCATCCGGGACTAGCGGGAGGTGGGGCACAGATACGCAGTATTTT
TRBV14	-	-	TRBJ1-5	CASSQEQGLQSPPQHF	TGTGCCAGCAGCCAAGAGCAGGGACTACAATCACCGCCCCAGCATTTT
TRBV7-9	TRBD2	once	TRBJ2-7	CASSPAGGGSAYEQYF	TGTGCCAGCAGCCCAGCGGGCGGGGGATCTGCCTACGAGCAGTACTTC
TRBV28	TRBD1	-	TRBJ2-2	CASSPWPDREAGELFF	TGTGCCAGCAGTCCCTGGCCGGACAGGGAGGCCGGGGAGCTGTTTTTT
TRBV30	TRBD1	few	TRBJ1-5	CAWKYPDRGSQPQHF	TGTGCCTGGAAATATCCCGACAGGGGAAGTCAGCCCCAGCATTTT
TRBV5-1	-	-	TRBJ2-7	CASSSGHGAYEQYF	TGCGCCAGCAGTTCGGGACACGGCGCATACGAGCAGTACTTC
TRBV30	TRBD2	-	TRBJ2-1	CAWSPGLAGTYNEQFF	TGTGCCTGGAGCCCAGGACTAGCGGGAACCTACAATGAGCAGTTCTTC
TRBV2	TRBD2	-	TRBJ2-7	CASNSRRLAGESSYEQYF	TGTGCCAGCAATTCGAGGAGACTAGCGGGAGAGAGCTCCTACGAGCAGTACTTC
TRBV7-9	-	-	TRBJ2-5	CASSAGAWETQYF	TGTGCCAGCAGCGCCGGGGCTTGGGAGACCCAGTACTTC
TRBV6-1	-	-	TRBJ1-2	CASSESPAYYGYTF	TGTGCCAGCAGTGAAAGCCCGGCTTACTATGGCTACACCTTC
TRBV29-1	-	-	TRBJ2-7	CSVAGSGYEQYF	TGCAGCGTTGCCGGGAGTGGGTACGAGCAGTACTTC
TRBV6-5	TRBD1	-	TRBJ2-7	CASSADRGGEQYF	TGTGCCAGCAGTGCGGACAGGGGAGGCGAGCAGTACTTC
TRBV30	-	-	TRBJ2-1	CAWGTGYNEQFF	TGTGCCTGGGGTACAGGTTACAATGAGCAGTTCTTC
TRBV28	TRBD2	-	TRBJ2-1	CASSFPSGRGSEQFF	TGTGCCAGCAGTTTTCCTAGCGGGAGGGGAAGTGAGCAGTTCTTC
TRBV28	-	-	TRBJ2-5	CASSFEQETQYF	TGTGCCAGCAGTTTTGAACAAGAGACCCAGTACTTC
TRBV6-1	-	-	TRBJ1-1	CASSAQGLNTEAFF	TGTGCCAGCAGCGCACAGGGTCTGAACACTGAAGCTTTCTTT
TRBV18	-	once	TRBJ2-7	CASSPPHRVYEQYF	TGTGCCAGCTCACCGCCCCACAGAGTTTACGAGCAGTACTTC
TRBV6-5	-	-	TRBJ1-3	CASSYTGTGSGNTIYF	TGTGCCAGCAGTTACACAGGGACTGGTTCTGGAAACACCATATATTTT
TRBV6-1	TRBD2	-	TRBJ2-7	CASSAGTSGSYEQYF	TGTGCCAGCAGTGCCGGGACTAGCGGCTCCTACGAGCAGTACTTC
TRBV5-4	TRBD2	-	TRBJ2-5	CASSHPAGEETQYF	TGTGCCAGCAGCCATCCAGCGGGGGAAGAGACCCAGTACTTC
TRBV28	-	-	TRBJ2-7	CASSRERGEQYF	TGTGCCAGCAGTCGGGAAAGGGGCGAGCAGTACTTC
TRBV19	TRBD2	-	TRBJ2-3	CASSSRLAGATDTQYF	TGTGCCAGTAGTTCGCGACTAGCGGGAGCGACAGATACGCAGTATTTT
TRBV6-5	-	-	TRBJ1-5	CASSSRDNQPQHF	TGTGCCAGCAGTTCACGAGACAATCAGCCCCAGCATTTT
TRBV30	-	-	TRBJ2-7	CAWSVGAKGLGEQYF	TGTGCCTGGAGTGTAGGAGCGAAGGGGTTAGGAGAGCAGTACTTC
TRBV5-1	TRBD1	-	TRBJ1-3	CASSLTAGTASGNTIYF	TGCGCCAGCAGCCTAACCGCCGGGACAGCGTCTGGAAACACCATATATTTT
TRBV6-1	TRBD2	-	TRBJ2-2	CASKLAGAGELFF	TGTGCCAGCAAACTAGCGGGAGCCGGGGAGCTGTTTTTT
TRBV28	-	few	TRBJ1-4	CASSSEKLFF	TGTGCCAGCAGTTCTGAAAAACTGTTTTTT
TRBV19	TRBD1	-	TRBJ1-3	CASRPGDSSGNTIYF	TGTGCCAGTAGACCGGGGGACAGCTCTGGAAACACCATATATTTT
TRBV5-6	TRBD1	-	TRBJ1-4	CASSWRTGRYDEKLFF	TGTGCCAGCAGCTGGCGGACAGGGCGCTATGATGAAAAACTGTTTTTT
TRBV30	TRBD1	-	TRBJ2-7	CAGGTGGPEQYF	TGTGCCGGCGGGACAGGGGGTCCCGAGCAGTACTTC
TRBV5-1	TRBD1	-	TRBJ2-6	CASSVDRGSSSGANVLTF	TGCGCCAGCAGCGTGGACAGGGGGTCCAGCTCTGGGGCCAACGTCCTGACTTTC
TRBV28	-	-	TRBJ1-3	CASSLPGVGGNTIYF	TGTGCCAGCAGTTTACCTGGGGTTGGCGGAAACACCATATATTTT
TRBV11-2	-	-	TRBJ2-2	CASSPRSGGELFF	TGTGCCAGCAGCCCCCGGTCGGGCGGGGAGCTGTTTTTT
TRBV14	TRBD1	-	TRBJ2-2	CASSPRGPSTGELFF	TGTGCCAGCAGCCCCAGGGGGCCGAGCACCGGGGAGCTGTTTTTT
TRBV5-1	-	-	TRBJ2-7	CASSSTRDPTYEQYF	TGCGCCAGCAGCTCGACGCGGGACCCAACCTACGAGCAGTACTTC
TRBV10-3	-	once	TRBJ1-2	CAISDGVKSSAGYGYTF	TGTGCCATCAGTGATGGGGTGAAAAGCTCGGCTGGGTATGGCTACACCTTC